This entry concerns a single T cell receptor beta chain. Its specificity is not known. The data originate from a study of cytomegalovirus exposure and HLA in healthy donors. CDR1 and CDR2 from the germline V gene are GTSNPN and SVGIG (reference sequence). This CDR3 comprises 14 residues. PCR was performed using 60 Vbeta and 13 Jbeta primers. Sequencing used immunoSEQ multiplex PCR; TCRdb keeps in-frame clones, though not all of them. The sample includes 150,000 to 200,000 clones, 73% of them seen just once. Whole-study findings and limits: Evidence from a later analysis indicated that most CMV-associated TCR beta chains looked HLA-restricted. The authors later found TCR association rates varying by HLA locus, with DRB1 most and HLA-C fewest. In a later analysis, a missense DCLRE1C variant was linked to TCR beta V- and J-gene trimming. The listing of 150 to 200 TCR beta chains classed them as cytomegalovirus-associated.

The chain uses TRBV30 and TRBJ2-5; D perhaps matches TRBD1 (6 bases). Gene TRBJ2-7 matches the end of the DNA better, so the J call may be wrong. The specimen sequenced was PBMCs. The sequence came from a woman in her twenties or thirties in good health and CMV-seronegative. CDR3 DNA: TGTGCCTGGATTTCCAGGGGTAACTCCTACGAGCAGTACTTC. It is translated as CAWISRGNSYEQYF.